This is a list of T cell receptor beta chains from one sample in a study of shared clonotypes between healthy human individuals. Sequenced by immunoSEQ multiplex PCR; TCRdb stores in-frame clones only, minus some. Among approximately 1.1 million clones listed, about 84% were seen once. What was sequenced was memory CD4+ T cells from PBMCs. The receptors derive from a man between 18 and 35 years old in good health. Some clones in this sample may be carry-over from other donors' samples. Each CDR3 is given with its conserved first and last residue. D genes are given only for firm matches. Size values are once, few and many counts, or a class for expanded clones, and some rows have none.

D gene: .
V gene: TRBV6-5
J gene: TRBJ2-7
clone size: many
CDR3 DNA: TGTGCCAGCAGTAGGGCTAGGGGGGCCTCCTACGAGCAGTACTTC
CDR3 protein: CASSRARGASYEQYF

D gene: .
V gene: TRBV11-1
J gene: TRBJ2-3
clone size: .
CDR3 DNA: TGTGCCAGCACCCCGGGTGTAGATACGCAGTATTTT
CDR3 protein: CASTPGVDTQYF

D gene: TRBD2
V gene: TRBV11-2
J gene: TRBJ2-2
clone size: .
CDR3 DNA: TGTGCCAGCAGCTTAGGACTAGCGGGAGGAGGGGAGCTGTTTTTT
CDR3 protein: CASSLGLAGGGELFF

D gene: .
V gene: TRBV5-1
J gene: TRBJ2-1
clone size: .
CDR3 DNA: TGCGCCACCTCCCTGGGGGGCTACGGGAATGAGCAGTTCTTC
CDR3 protein: CATSLGGYGNEQFF

D gene: TRBD1
V gene: TRBV7-9
J gene: TRBJ2-5
clone size: .
CDR3 DNA: TGTGCCAGCAGTTCGGACAGGGTCCTAGAGACCCAGTACTTC
CDR3 protein: CASSSDRVLETQYF

D gene: .
V gene: TRBV5-1
J gene: TRBJ2-2
clone size: once
CDR3 DNA: TGCGCCAGCAGCTTGGGACAGACTCTAACCGGGGAGCTGTTTTTT
CDR3 protein: CASSLGQTLTGELFF

D gene: .
V gene: TRBV19
J gene: TRBJ2-6
clone size: .
CDR3 DNA: TGTGCCAGTAGCCCGCTGTGGGCTGGGGCCAACGTCCTGACTTTC
CDR3 protein: CASSPLWAGANVLTF

D gene: TRBD2
V gene: TRBV9
J gene: TRBJ2-3
clone size: once
CDR3 DNA: TGTGCCAGCAGCGGCCAGTTAGCGGGATTAGATACGCAGTATTTT
CDR3 protein: CASSGQLAGLDTQYF

D gene: TRBD1
V gene: TRBV6-6
J gene: TRBJ2-7
clone size: .
CDR3 DNA: TGTGCCAGCAGTTCCTGGGACAGGGGTATCCACGAGCAGTACTTC
CDR3 protein: CASSSWDRGIHEQYF

D gene: TRBD2
V gene: TRBV5-5
J gene: TRBJ2-1
clone size: .
CDR3 DNA: TGTGCCAGCAGCTCGGGACTAGCGGGAGGGTATGAGCAGTTCTTC
CDR3 protein: CASSSGLAGGYEQFF

D gene: TRBD1
V gene: TRBV7-9
J gene: TRBJ1-1
clone size: .
CDR3 DNA: TGTGCCAGCAGTCGTACCGGGACAGAAGGGACTGAAGCTTTCTTT
CDR3 protein: CASSRTGTEGTEAFF

D gene: TRBD1
V gene: TRBV30
J gene: TRBJ2-5
clone size: .
CDR3 DNA: TGTGCCTGGAGAGAGAAAGGGACAGAAGAGACCCAGTACTTC
CDR3 protein: CAWREKGTEETQYF

D gene: .
V gene: TRBV7-2
J gene: TRBJ2-7
clone size: .
CDR3 DNA: TGTGCCAGCAGCTTTGGGCTCTGGGGTGGGTACGAGCAGTACTTC
CDR3 protein: CASSFGLWGGYEQYF

D gene: TRBD1
V gene: TRBV4-2
J gene: TRBJ2-2
clone size: .
CDR3 DNA: TGTGCCAGCAGCCGCCCGGACAGGGACACCGGGGAGCTGTTTTTT
CDR3 protein: CASSRPDRDTGELFF

D gene: TRBD2
V gene: TRBV6-5
J gene: TRBJ2-1
clone size: .
CDR3 DNA: TGTGCCAGCAGGGCCGGGACTAGCGGGAGCCCTGAGCAGTTCTTC
CDR3 protein: CASRAGTSGSPEQFF

D gene: .
V gene: TRBV10-3
J gene: TRBJ1-2
clone size: once
CDR3 DNA: TGTGCCATCACAATGGACACCAACTATGGCTACACCTTC
CDR3 protein: CAITMDTNYGYTF

D gene: TRBD2
V gene: TRBV11-2
J gene: TRBJ2-3
clone size: .
CDR3 DNA: TGTGCCAGCAGCTACCGGACTAGCGGGAGGACAGATACGCAGTATTTT
CDR3 protein: CASSYRTSGRTDTQYF

D gene: .
V gene: TRBV30
J gene: TRBJ1-1
clone size: .
CDR3 DNA: TGTGCCTGGATCCCCTATGAGGCTGAAGCTTTCTTT
CDR3 protein: CAWIPYEAEAFF

D gene: TRBD1
V gene: TRBV18
J gene: TRBJ2-1
clone size: .
CDR3 DNA: TGTGCCAGCTCACCCGGGACAGGGTTCGGGAGAGGGTACAATGAGCAGTTCTTC
CDR3 protein: CASSPGTGFGRGYNEQFF

D gene: TRBD1
V gene: TRBV6-1
J gene: TRBJ1-5
clone size: .
CDR3 DNA: TGTGCCAGCAGTGCAACAGGGGGCCAGCCCCAGCATTTT
CDR3 protein: CASSATGGQPQHF

D gene: TRBD1
V gene: TRBV6-1
J gene: TRBJ2-7
clone size: .
CDR3 DNA: TGTGCCAGCAGGAACAGGGGGAAGATCTACGAGCAGTACTTC
CDR3 protein: CASRNRGKIYEQYF

D gene: .
V gene: TRBV7-3
J gene: TRBJ2-2
clone size: .
CDR3 DNA: TGTGCCAGCAGCTCCAGGTCGGGCGGGGAGCTGTTTTTT
CDR3 protein: CASSSRSGGELFF

D gene: .
V gene: TRBV5-1
J gene: TRBJ2-7
clone size: many
CDR3 DNA: TGCGCCAGCAGTGAAACGGGCTTGAAGTCCTACGAGCAGTACTTC
CDR3 protein: CASSETGLKSYEQYF

D gene: .
V gene: TRBV7-3
J gene: TRBJ1-1
clone size: .
CDR3 DNA: TGTGCCAGCAGCTTAACAGGGCTCAGGGACACTGAAGCTTTCTTT
CDR3 protein: CASSLTGLRDTEAFF

D gene: TRBD1
V gene: TRBV4-1
J gene: TRBJ1-2
clone size: once
CDR3 DNA: TGCGCCAGCAGCCAAGCTCAGGGGGATTACAACTATGGCTACACCTTC
CDR3 protein: CASSQAQGDYNYGYTF

D gene: TRBD2
V gene: TRBV5-1
J gene: TRBJ2-2
clone size: .
CDR3 DNA: TGCGCCAGCAGCTTGACCGGGACTACGAACACCGGGGAGCTGTTTTTT
CDR3 protein: CASSLTGTTNTGELFF

D gene: .
V gene: TRBV4-2
J gene: TRBJ1-2
clone size: .
CDR3 DNA: TGTGCCAGCAGCTCTCACCCAGGCAGGGAAAACTATGGCTACACCTTC
CDR3 protein: CASSSHPGRENYGYTF

D gene: .
V gene: TRBV10-2
J gene: TRBJ2-7
clone size: .
CDR3 DNA: TGCGCCAGCAGGACAGGCTACGAGCAGTACTTC
CDR3 protein: CASRTGYEQYF

D gene: .
V gene: TRBV4-1
J gene: TRBJ2-5
clone size: many
CDR3 DNA: TGCGCCAGCAGCCGAGAAGGTGTAGCCTGGGAGACCCAGTACTTC
CDR3 protein: CASSREGVAWETQYF

D gene: TRBD1
V gene: TRBV11-1
J gene: TRBJ1-1
clone size: .
CDR3 DNA: TGTGCCAGCAGCTTACAGGGGGCCGGGGTGAACACTGAAGCTTTCTTT
CDR3 protein: CASSLQGAGVNTEAFF

D gene: .
V gene: TRBV28
J gene: TRBJ1-1
clone size: .
CDR3 DNA: TGTGCCAGCAGCGAAGAGTGGGGAGACACTGAAGCTTTCTTT
CDR3 protein: CASSEEWGDTEAFF

D gene: TRBD1
V gene: TRBV19
J gene: TRBJ1-1
clone size: .
CDR3 DNA: TGTGCCACCACCCGAGGGGGCTTGGACACTGAAGCTTTCTTT
CDR3 protein: CATTRGGLDTEAFF

D gene: .
V gene: TRBV28
J gene: TRBJ2-4
clone size: once
CDR3 DNA: TGTGCCAGCAGTTTGGGTGGGGCTAGCAGAGCCAAAAACATTCAGTACTTC
CDR3 protein: CASSLGGASRAKNIQYF

D gene: .
V gene: TRBV2
J gene: TRBJ2-1
clone size: many
CDR3 DNA: TGTGCCAGCAGTGATGCTGCTTCAGGCTCCTACAATGAGCAGTTCTTC
CDR3 protein: CASSDAASGSYNEQFF

D gene: .
V gene: TRBV4-2
J gene: TRBJ1-3
clone size: .
CDR3 DNA: TGTGCCAGCAGCCAAGCCCCCGGAAACACCATATATTTT
CDR3 protein: CASSQAPGNTIYF

D gene: .
V gene: TRBV7-9
J gene: TRBJ2-2
clone size: .
CDR3 DNA: TGTGCCAGCAGCTTAGATCGGTATAGCGGGGAGCTGTTTTTT
CDR3 protein: CASSLDRYSGELFF

D gene: .
V gene: TRBV10-3
J gene: TRBJ1-2
clone size: once
CDR3 DNA: TGTGCCATCAGTGCCCAGGACAGCTATGGCTACACCTTC
CDR3 protein: CAISAQDSYGYTF

D gene: TRBD2
V gene: TRBV10-3
J gene: TRBJ2-1
clone size: once
CDR3 DNA: TGTGCCATCAGTGAGGTTTGGACCGGGACTAGCATTTTGAATGAGCAGTTCTTC
CDR3 protein: CAISEVWTGTSILNEQFF

D gene: .
V gene: TRBV7-3
J gene: TRBJ2-1
clone size: once
CDR3 DNA: TGTGCCAGCAGCTTAAATCACGGCAATGAGCAGTTCTTC
CDR3 protein: CASSLNHGNEQFF